The present T cell receptor beta chain was sequenced within a study of CD8 T cells in ankylosing spondylitis. Regarding the study as a whole: As reported, disease-linked clones showed significant enrichment in matched ankylosing spondylitis synovial fluid. Several highly homologous variants made up a TCR beta motif, and this motif appeared characteristic of ankylosing spondylitis blood.

A remark on this clonotype: Its specificity is not known.

Libraries of TCR beta came from quantitative 5'-RACE with molecular barcodes. TCRdb re-called the 5' RACE reads with MiXCR, one entry per CDR3 protein. Altogether about 160,000 distinct CDR3 sequences are present, 18% being singletons, with the ten largest covering under 9%. This CDR3 comprises 14 residues. Trimming took off 5 bases at V and 6 bases at J, with 14 bases between the two ends. Germline values: CDR1 LNHDA, CDR2 SQIVND (reference sequence). The sequence derives from a male donor with ankylosing spondylitis or in good health (not recorded which). This chain connects TRBV19 to TRBJ2-1, with no clear D. The specimen sequenced was blood, either unsorted or a sorted T cell fraction (not recorded which). This CDR3 reads CASSERPSSNEQFF. As DNA, the CDR3 is TGTGCCAGTAGTGAAAGGCCGTCGTCCAATGAGCAGTTCTTC.